This is a list of T cell receptor beta chains from one sample in a study of cytomegalovirus exposure and HLA in healthy donors. Assay used: immunoSEQ multiplex PCR; TCRdb lists only in-frame clones, some missing. The top ten clones hold approximately 0.94% of a sample with around 140,000 clones, 77% of them seen once. Specimen: PBMCs. The receptors derive from a woman aged 55-69 years in good health and CMV-seronegative. Each CDR3 is given with its conserved first and last residue. The order of the fields is D gene, J gene, V gene, clone size, CDR3 protein, CDR3 DNA. A D gene is named only where the DNA matches it firmly. Expanded clones are given a class, and other clones once, few, many or no size at all.

- TRBJ2-2 TRBV7-7 - CASSLGQGKAGELFF TGTGCTAGCAGCTTGGGTCAGGGGAAGGCCGGGGAGCTGTTTTTT
- TRBJ2-5 TRBV6-5 - CASSPTRPQETQYF TGTGCCAGCAGCCCTACTAGGCCGCAAGAGACCCAGTACTTC
- TRBJ2-3 TRBV6-1 - CASRSYGTDTQYF TGTGCCAGCAGATCGTATGGCACAGATACGCAGTATTTT
TRBD2 TRBJ2-3 TRBV15 - CATSGSGIGTDTQYF TGTGCCACCAGCGGTAGCGGGATTGGCACAGATACGCAGTATTTT
- TRBJ2-7 TRBV15 - CATSPGDSPYEQYF TGTGCCACCAGCCCCGGAGACAGCCCCTACGAGCAGTACTTC
- TRBJ2-7 TRBV5-1 - CASSQDLSYEQYF TGCGCCAGCAGCCAGGATCTCTCCTACGAGCAGTACTTC
TRBD1 TRBJ2-1 TRBV7-9 once CASSTQGFSYNEQFF TGTGCCAGCAGCACACAGGGGTTCTCCTACAATGAGCAGTTCTTC
TRBD2 TRBJ2-3 TRBV18 - CASSLRSSGSSTDTQYF TGTGCCAGCTCACTCCGAAGTAGCGGGAGTAGCACAGATACGCAGTATTTT
TRBD1 TRBJ1-2 TRBV19 - CASSKTQGAGGYTF TGTGCCAGTAGTAAAACCCAGGGGGCTGGTGGCTACACCTTC
TRBD1 TRBJ2-2 TRBV6-5 - CASIPGQGTGELFF TGTGCCAGCATCCCGGGACAGGGCACCGGGGAGCTGTTTTTT
- TRBJ1-4 TRBV6-6 - CASSPRGANEKLFF TGTGCCAGCAGCCCACGGGGGGCTAATGAAAAACTGTTTTTT
- TRBJ2-1 TRBV7-2 - CASSLTSLDQFF TGTGCCAGCAGCTTAACTAGCCTGGATCAGTTCTTC
TRBD2 TRBJ2-1 TRBV7-8 - CASSSTGRGSYNEQFF TGTGCCAGCAGCTCGACCGGGAGGGGCTCCTACAATGAGCAGTTCTTC
TRBD2 TRBJ2-1 TRBV10-3 - CAISDPVGASGSNEQFF TGTGCCATCAGTGATCCAGTGGGCGCTAGCGGGAGCAATGAGCAGTTCTTC
TRBD1 TRBJ2-2 TRBV2 - CASIRDRDYTGELFF TGTGCCAGCATCCGGGACAGGGACTACACCGGGGAGCTGTTTTTT
- TRBJ1-2 TRBV6-6 - CASGQSNYGYTF TGTGCCAGCGGACAGTCTAACTATGGCTACACCTTC
- TRBJ1-1 TRBV7-9 - CSSSSRRGVNTEAFF TGTTCCAGCAGCTCTAGACGGGGGGTGAACACTGAAGCTTTCTTT
TRBD1 TRBJ1-3 TRBV30 - CAGRQGSSGNTIYF TGTGCCGGCCGACAGGGAAGCTCTGGAAACACCATATATTTT
- TRBJ2-3 TRBV7-2 - CASKLTGTDTQYF TGTGCCAGCAAACTTACAGGCACAGATACGCAGTATTTT
TRBD1 TRBJ2-5 TRBV11-2 few CASSLQAGTAQETQYF TGTGCCAGCAGTTTGCAAGCCGGGACAGCCCAAGAGACCCAGTACTTC
TRBD1 TRBJ1-1 TRBV19 - CASTPGDRYTEAFF TGTGCCAGTACCCCAGGGGACAGGTATACTGAAGCTTTCTTT
TRBD1 TRBJ1-1 TRBV20-1 - CSAPTGIEAFF TGCAGTGCCCCGACAGGGATCGAAGCTTTCTTT
TRBD1 TRBJ1-2 TRBV5-1 few CASSQGGRQGSGYTF TGCGCCAGCAGCCAGGGAGGTAGACAGGGCAGTGGCTACACCTTC
TRBD1 TRBJ1-2 TRBV9 - CASSVLDRNSGYTF TGTGCCAGCAGCGTATTGGACAGGAATTCAGGCTACACCTTC
TRBD1 TRBJ1-2 TRBV27 - CASSRTRQGAYYGYTF TGTGCCAGCAGTCGCACTCGACAGGGAGCTTACTATGGCTACACCTTC
TRBD2 TRBJ2-5 TRBV18 - CASSPVLAGRQETQYF TGTGCCAGCTCACCAGTTCTAGCGGGGCGCCAAGAGACCCAGTACTTC
- TRBJ2-7 TRBV2 few CALISSPPYEQYF TGTGCCCTGATTAGCAGCCCCCCCTACGAGCAGTACTTC
TRBD1 TRBJ1-5 TRBV6-6 few CASRPTGEMNQPQHF TGTGCCAGCAGGCCGACAGGGGAGATGAATCAGCCCCAGCATTTT
TRBD1 TRBJ2-7 TRBV6-5 - CASSYPDRDGSYEQYF TGTGCCAGCAGTTACCCGGACAGGGACGGGTCCTACGAGCAGTACTTC
- TRBJ2-1 TRBV9 - CASSVSGVLVNEQFF TGTGCCAGCAGCGTTTCGGGAGTCCTTGTGAATGAGCAGTTCTTC
TRBD1 TRBJ1-6 TRBV5-1 - CASSSTGTGDSPLHF TGCGCCAGCAGCTCGACCGGGACAGGGGACAGCCCCCTCCACTTT
TRBD1 TRBJ2-5 TRBV5-1 few CASSTQMTGGQETQYF TGCGCCAGCAGCACCCAAATGACAGGGGGGCAAGAGACCCAGTACTTC
TRBD1 TRBJ2-1 TRBV7-9 once CSSSLRDSKYNEQFF TGTTCCAGCAGCTTACGGGACAGCAAATACAATGAGCAGTTCTTC
- TRBJ2-1 TRBV5-1 few CASSLEPAGGVKYNEQFF TGCGCCAGCAGCTTGGAGCCAGCGGGTGGGGTAAAGTACAATGAGCAGTTCTTC
TRBD2 TRBJ2-2 TRBV4-2 once CASSQGGAGVGAGELFF TGTGCCAGCAGCCAAGGGGGTGCGGGGGTGGGGGCCGGGGAGCTGTTTTTT
- TRBJ1-1 TRBV7-3 - CASSPTSYTEAFF TGTGCCAGCAGCCCAACTTCATACACTGAAGCTTTCTTT
- TRBJ2-7 TRBV27 - CASSLSGRPAYEQYF TGTGCCAGCAGTTTATCGGGCAGACCTGCCTACGAGCAGTACTTC
- TRBJ2-5 TRBV6-1 - CASSSQGYSETQYF TGTGCCAGCAGTTCTCAGGGGTACTCAGAGACCCAGTACTTC
- TRBJ1-3 TRBV29-1 - CSVTHRSSGNTIYF TGCAGCGTTACCCACAGGTCCTCTGGAAACACCATATATTTT
TRBD1 TRBJ1-4 TRBV5-1 - CASSQGQGAEKLFF TGCGCCAGCAGTCAAGGACAGGGGGCTGAAAAACTGTTTTTT
- TRBJ2-7 TRBV19 - CASSMRATYSYEQYF TGTGCCAGTAGTATGCGGGCTACCTACTCCTACGAGCAGTACTTC
TRBD2 TRBJ2-1 TRBV27 few CASSFWGEGGYEQFF TGTGCCAGCAGTTTTTGGGGGGAGGGCGGGTATGAGCAGTTCTTC
TRBD1 TRBJ1-2 TRBV29-1 few CSVEGTGDRPWEGYGYTF TGCAGCGTTGAAGGTACGGGGGACAGGCCCTGGGAAGGCTATGGCTACACCTTC
- TRBJ2-7 TRBV7-8 - CASRDRAYEQYF TGTGCCAGCAGGGACAGAGCCTACGAGCAGTACTTC
TRBD2 TRBJ2-7 TRBV30 - CAWRVAGYSYEQYF TGTGCCTGGAGGGTAGCGGGGTACTCCTACGAGCAGTACTTC
- TRBJ2-7 TRBV10-3 - CAIRAAYEQYF TGTGCCATCAGGGCGGCCTACGAGCAGTACTTC
- TRBJ1-3 TRBV18 - CASSPERSGNTIYF TGTGCCAGCTCACCAGAGCGATCTGGAAACACCATATATTTT
TRBD2 TRBJ2-5 TRBV4-2 - CASSQVVGGGAGVETQYF TGTGCCAGCAGCCAAGTTGTAGGCGGGGGGGCCGGGGTAGAGACCCAGTACTTC
TRBD2 TRBJ2-7 TRBV5-1 - CASSPGTRAYEQYF TGCGCCAGCAGCCCCGGGACTAGGGCCTACGAGCAGTACTTC
- TRBJ2-3 TRBV19 - CASRVSGDTQYF TGTGCCAGTAGAGTAAGCGGGGATACGCAGTATTTT
TRBD1 TRBJ2-2 TRBV7-3 - CASSFTGGTNTGELFF TGTGCCAGCAGCTTTACAGGGGGGACGAACACCGGGGAGCTGTTTTTT
TRBD1 TRBJ2-3 TRBV7-3 - CASSSPGTGNTQYF TGTGCCAGCAGCTCGCCGGGGACAGGGAATACGCAGTATTTT